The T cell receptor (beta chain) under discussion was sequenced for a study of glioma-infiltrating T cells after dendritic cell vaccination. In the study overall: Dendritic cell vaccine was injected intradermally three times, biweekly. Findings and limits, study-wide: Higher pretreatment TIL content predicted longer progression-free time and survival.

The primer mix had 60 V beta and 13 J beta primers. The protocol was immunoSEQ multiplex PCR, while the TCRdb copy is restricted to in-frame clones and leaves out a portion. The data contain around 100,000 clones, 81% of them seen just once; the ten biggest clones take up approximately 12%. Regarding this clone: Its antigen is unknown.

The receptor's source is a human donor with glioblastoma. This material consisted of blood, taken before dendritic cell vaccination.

The CDR3 sequence is CASSSTGQGAYEQYF. The CDR3 DNA is TGTGCCAGCAGCTCTACAGGACAGGGGGCGTACGAGCAGTACTTC. This chain joins TRBV11-3 and TRBJ2-7; 11 bases are shared with TRBD1. Losses at the gene ends were 4 bases for V and 4 bases for J; bases not matched to a gene: 6. Germline assignment: CDR1 SGHNT and CDR2 YENEEA. The CDR3 runs to 15 residues. Filled out from reference TRBV11-3 and TRBJ2-7, the complete variable domain reads EAGVVQSPRYKIIEKKQPVAFWCNPISGHNTLYWYLQNLGQGPELLIRYENEEAVDDSQLPKDRFSAERLKGVDSTLKIQPAELGDSAVYLCASSSTGQGAYEQYFGPGTRLTVT.